Listed below are T cell receptor beta chains from one sample, sequenced in a study of early T cells in non-severe SARS-CoV-2 infection. MiXCR, run by TCRdb on the 5' RACE reads, gives a single entry per CDR3 protein. The repertoire holds some 91,000 distinct CDR3 sequences, with more than 13% as singletons. Material: whole blood. All receptors derive from an adult who was a healthcare worker with PCR-confirmed SARS-CoV-2 infection or an uninfected control (not recorded which). Each CDR3 is given with its conserved first and last residue. D genes are given only for firm matches. The size entry is marked missing in some rows and otherwise reads once, few, many or a size class.

j_call clone_size v_call d_call cdr3_aa cdr3_nt
TRBJ1-1 few TRBV2 TRBD1 CARTSLRQGTSGTEAFF TGTGCCAGAACCTCGCTTAGACAGGGGACAAGTGGCACTGAAGCTTTCTTT
TRBJ2-1 . TRBV6-1 . CASTPGAPSDEQFF TGTGCCAGCACGCCCGGGGCCCCTTCGGATGAGCAGTTCTTC
TRBJ1-2 few TRBV30 TRBD1 CAFNQGAFNYGYTF TGTGCCTTTAACCAGGGGGCCTTTAACTATGGCTACACCTTC
TRBJ2-7 . TRBV29-1 TRBD2 CSVEASGRAHEQYF TGCAGCGTTGAGGCTAGCGGGAGGGCCCACGAGCAGTACTTC
TRBJ1-3 . TRBV11-2 TRBD1 CASSLQLGQGANTIYF TGTGCCAGCAGCTTACAGTTGGGACAGGGGGCGAACACCATATATTTT
TRBJ1-5 few TRBV13 TRBD1 CASSLGTGSQPQHF TGTGCCAGCAGCTTGGGGACAGGGTCCCAGCCCCAGCATTTT
TRBJ2-7 few TRBV4-2 . CASSQDHEGTTRDEQYF TGTGCCAGCAGCCAAGATCATGAGGGCACCACGAGAGACGAGCAGTACTTC
TRBJ1-1 few TRBV11-2 . CASSARPGAAFF TGTGCCAGCAGCGCCCGTCCGGGGGCAGCTTTCTTT
TRBJ2-7 . TRBV29-1 TRBD2 CSAGSPSGNEQYF TGCAGCGCGGGATCCCCTAGCGGGAACGAGCAGTACTTC
TRBJ1-5 many TRBV7-2 . CASSLVRDKNQPQHF TGTGCCAGCAGCTTAGTGAGGGACAAGAATCAGCCCCAGCATTTT
TRBJ2-3 few TRBV18 TRBD2 CASSPRGLAGPDTQYF TGTGCCAGCTCACCTCGGGGACTAGCGGGCCCAGATACGCAGTATTTT
TRBJ2-3 . TRBV28 TRBD2 CASSLPPGRSDTQYF TGTGCCAGCAGTTTACCCCCCGGGAGGTCAGATACGCAGTATTTT
TRBJ2-5 many TRBV30 . CAWSVGETQYF TGTGCCTGGAGTGTAGGAGAGACCCAGTACTTC
TRBJ2-6 many TRBV19 . CASSTNSGANVLTF TGTGCCAGTAGTACTAACTCTGGGGCCAACGTCCTGACTTTC
TRBJ2-5 . TRBV5-1 TRBD2 CASGTSGQETQYF TGCGCCAGCGGAACTAGCGGGCAAGAGACCCAGTACTTC
TRBJ2-5 . TRBV20-1 TRBD1 CSAEMTGEETQYF TGCAGTGCAGAAATGACAGGGGAAGAGACCCAGTACTTC
TRBJ1-5 many TRBV7-9 . CASREEANQPQHF TGTGCCAGCCGGGAGGAGGCGAATCAGCCCCAGCATTTT
TRBJ2-1 . TRBV7-6 . CASSLAPGVYNEQFF TGTGCCAGCAGCTTAGCGCCGGGAGTGTACAATGAGCAGTTCTTC
TRBJ2-7 . TRBV28 . CASGRDLRSKPSYEQYF TGTGCCAGCGGAAGGGATCTCCGTTCGAAACCCTCCTACGAGCAGTACTTC
TRBJ2-7 many TRBV7-2 TRBD2 CASSLAPGTSGYEQYF TGTGCCAGCAGCTTGGCGCCCGGGACTAGCGGATACGAGCAGTACTTC
TRBJ2-2 . TRBV6-5 . CAVGRGELFF TGTGCTGTAGGGCGCGGGGAGCTGTTTTTT
TRBJ2-1 many TRBV27 . CASSLMSDGDEQFF TGTGCCAGCAGTTTAATGTCAGACGGGGATGAGCAGTTCTTC
TRBJ2-5 few TRBV5-5 TRBD1 CASRPGGTETQYF TGTGCCAGCAGACCAGGGGGCACAGAGACCCAGTACTTC
TRBJ2-3 few TRBV5-1 . CASSFAGTTQDTQYF TGCGCCAGCAGCTTTGCGGGGACGACCCAAGATACGCAGTATTTT
TRBJ2-3 few TRBV7-9 TRBD2 CASSYLRLAPTDTQYF TGTGCCAGCAGCTACCTTAGACTAGCGCCTACAGATACGCAGTATTTT
TRBJ2-5 . TRBV5-1 . CASSPGQETQYF TGCGCCAGCAGCCCGGGACAAGAGACCCAGTACTTC
TRBJ2-5 . TRBV5-1 . CASSWKPTEQETQYF TGCGCCAGCAGCTGGAAACCGACTGAGCAAGAGACCCAGTACTTC
TRBJ1-2 few TRBV24-1 . CATSDSSRQVLNGYTF TGTGCCACCAGTGATTCTTCGAGACAGGTCCTAAATGGCTACACCTTC
TRBJ2-5 . TRBV7-9 . CASSFTPSQETQYF TGTGCCAGCAGCTTCACACCTTCACAAGAGACCCAGTACTTC
TRBJ2-1 few TRBV7-9 TRBD1 CASSALPRDRGVAEQFF TGTGCCAGCAGCGCGCTACCTAGGGACAGGGGGGTGGCTGAGCAGTTCTTC
TRBJ1-5 . TRBV6-5 . CASSSGSWQPQHF TGTGCCAGCAGTTCGGGCTCCTGGCAGCCCCAGCATTTT
TRBJ2-5 . TRBV11-1 . CASSRMGETQYF TGTGCCAGCAGTCGGATGGGAGAGACCCAGTACTTC
TRBJ2-5 many TRBV2 . CASSERETQYF TGTGCCAGCAGCGAGAGAGAGACCCAGTACTTC
TRBJ2-1 few TRBV6-2/TRBV6-3 . CASSLVAEQFF TGTGCCAGCAGTTTGGTGGCCGAGCAGTTCTTC
TRBJ2-1 . TRBV11-3 . CASSSRTGEGNEQFF TGTGCCAGCAGCTCAAGGACGGGAGAAGGGAATGAGCAGTTCTTC
TRBJ2-7 . TRBV28 TRBD2 CASATGGRTYEQYF TGTGCCAGCGCCACGGGCGGGAGGACCTACGAGCAGTACTTC
TRBJ2-2 . TRBV29-1 . CSARDINTGELFF TGCAGCGCCCGGGACATCAACACCGGGGAGCTGTTTTTT
TRBJ2-7 . TRBV5-4 TRBD1 CASSSGTGDYEQYF TGTGCCAGCAGTTCCGGGACAGGGGATTACGAGCAGTACTTC
TRBJ2-5 many TRBV5-6 TRBD1 CASSSPRGRDRVATQYF TGTGCCAGCAGCTCCCCCCGGGGTCGGGACAGGGTAGCGACCCAGTACTTC
TRBJ2-1 few TRBV14 . CASSQVGLIVRNEQFF TGTGCCAGCAGCCAAGTGGGGTTGATCGTGCGCAATGAGCAGTTCTTC
TRBJ2-2 . TRBV10-2 . CASKWEIGELFF TGCGCCAGCAAGTGGGAAATCGGGGAGCTGTTTTTT
TRBJ2-3 . TRBV6-5 . CASSLRGTRTHTDTQYF TGTGCCAGCAGCCTGCGAGGGACACGCACCCACACAGATACGCAGTATTTT
TRBJ2-1 . TRBV6-5 . CASSYPYGVEQFF TGTGCCAGCAGTTACCCTTATGGCGTTGAGCAGTTCTTC
TRBJ1-2 few TRBV2 . CASSEASASNYGYTF TGTGCCAGCAGTGAAGCGTCAGCGAGCAACTATGGCTACACCTTC
TRBJ2-1 . TRBV4-2 . CASSVGGVYGYNEQFF TGTGCCAGCAGCGTAGGGGGTGTTTACGGATACAATGAGCAGTTCTTC
TRBJ1-4 . TRBV7-9 . CASSFTPGEGVLNEKLFF TGTGCCAGCAGCTTCACCCCTGGAGAGGGGGTCCTTAATGAAAAACTGTTTTTT
TRBJ2-1 . TRBV6-2/TRBV6-3 . CASTGVARWNEQFF TGTGCCAGCACGGGAGTAGCCAGATGGAATGAGCAGTTCTTC